A single sample gave rise to the 11 T cell receptor beta chains below, sequenced in a study of vaccination and CD4 T cells after COVID-19. No cognate antigen is known for these TCRs. An Oncomine TCR Beta short-read assay was used to sequence the DNA from cultured CD4+ T cells. TCRdb ran MiXCR on the PCR reads and lists one entry per CDR3 protein. The profile shows some 8,600 distinct CDR3 sequences, 50% to 65% of them singletons. The sample's treatment: roughly 11-day PBMC culture with coronavirus spike peptide pools or control peptides (ViraFEST assay). It was before the COVID-19 pandemic (2011-2018) that the unexposed donor's CD4+ T cells were collected. Sample: CD4+ T cells from blood, cultured in vitro. These receptors originate from a human donor in good health.

This clonotype appeared a few times. The genes are TRBV20-1 and TRBJ1-2; 8 bases fit TRBD1. The germline gives CDR1 DFQATT, CDR2 SNEGSKA (reference sequence). V lost 3 bases to trimming and J lost 5 bases; unmatched junction nucleotides: 5. This CDR3 has 13 residues. Here the CDR3 reads CSARIGQGYGYTF. The CDR3 DNA is TGCAGTGCTAGGATTGGACAGGGATATGGCTACACCTTC.

The rearrangement joins TRBV10-3 to TRBJ2-5; 9 nucleotides align to TRBD1. The CDR3 contains 15 residues. V trimming: 6 bases; J trimming: 3 bases; junction bases outside the gene matches: 8. Germline V gene lookup returns CDR1 ENHRY and CDR2 SYGVKD. CDR3 sequence reads: CAIRKPGTGKETQYF. The CDR3, as DNA: TGTGCCATCAGAAAACCCGGGACAGGGAAAGAGACCCAGTACTTC.

V is TRBV10-1 and J is TRBJ2-3, with a weak D call TRBD2 (6 bases). Per the germline V gene, CDR1 is WNHNN and CDR2 is SYGVQD (reference sequence). This CDR3 region has 15 residues. Trimming pared 0 bases from V and 4 bases from J, leaving 11 bases between. CDR3 protein: CASSESGLGADTQYF. CDR3 sequence (DNA): TGCGCCAGCAGTGAGTCGGGACTGGGAGCAGATACGCAGTATTTT.

The CDR3 DNA sequence: TGTGCCAGCAGTGAAGAGGAGGACAGTTATAATTCACCCCTCCACTTT. Its translation: CASSEEEDSYNSPLHF. This rearrangement joins TRBV25-1 to TRBJ1-6, with D possibly matching TRBD1 (6 bases). Germline-derived CDR1 and CDR2 are MGHDK and SYGVNS. The germline V and J ends were trimmed by 2 bases and 4 bases, with 12 bases remaining between them. The CDR3 has 16 amino acids.

The chain links TRBV19 to TRBJ1-5, with 7 bases identical to TRBD1. Germline V CDR1 and CDR2: LNHDA, SQIVND (reference sequence). The CDR3 runs 18 residues. The V segment lost 6 bases and the J segment 1 base; nucleotides outside the gene matches: 15. In DNA form, the CDR3 reads TGTGCCAGTAGCCCCCCCCTCGGGACAGCGACCAGCAATCAGCCCCAGCATTTT. It yields the protein CASSPPLGTATSNQPQHF.

This chain connects TRBV6-4 to TRBJ1-1; the D is unclear. Germline V gives CDR1 MRHNA, CDR2 SNTAGT. Trimming cost V 2 bases and J 3 bases, with 13 bases left between them. The CDR3 sequence is 15 residues long. The CDR3 nucleotides are TGTGCCAGCAGTGACGACGTAACAGTAGACACTGAAGCTTTCTTT. It is translated as CASSDDVTVDTEAFF.

The chain has TRBV6-1 and TRBJ2-7; 10 bases map to TRBD2. J gave up 3 bases and V 4 bases, and 3 bases lay outside the gene matches. The CDR3 covers 14 residues. Germline V gene data show CDR1 as MNHNS and CDR2 as SASEGT. CDR3 coding DNA: TGTGCCAGCAGTGGGAGCGGGGGGGTCTACGAGCAGTACTTC. Translation: CASSGSGGVYEQYF.

V is TRBV7-2 and J is TRBJ2-1; 7 nucleotides match TRBD2. The V gene end was trimmed by 4 bases and the J gene end by 7 bases; junction bases not matched to a gene: 4. The CDR3 totals 13 residues. Germline V gene data show CDR1 as SGHTA and CDR2 as FQGNSA. CDR3 in amino acids: CASSSGAGNEQFF. The CDR3 DNA sequence: TGTGCCAGCAGCTCCGGAGCGGGGAATGAGCAGTTCTTC.

This clonotype was observed a handful of times. The J gene is TRBJ1-2, the V gene TRBV28; 7 positions agree with TRBD1. The germline V gene encodes CDR1 MDHEN and CDR2 SYDVKM. V was clipped by 4 bases and J by 8 bases; unmatched bases: 19. This CDR3 comprises 17 residues. The CDR3 bases are TGTGCCAGCAGTTCCCACAAGATGGGAGGGACAGTGGGGGGCTACACCTTC. Translating it yields CASSSHKMGGTVGGYTF.

The rearrangement uses TRBV20-1 and TRBJ2-3, with TRBD2 identical over 7 bases. Germline CDR1 reads DFQATT; CDR2 reads SNEGSKA (reference sequence). This CDR3 is 18 amino acids long. V lost 5 bases and J lost 5; bases outside the gene matches: 22. The CDR3 loop reads CSAYPVERAGPGGDTQYF. The CDR3 nucleotides read TGCAGTGCTTACCCGGTTGAACGAGCGGGACCTGGGGGAGATACGCAGTATTTT.

The V and J genes are TRBV2 and TRBJ1-1; TRBD1 matches 8 bases. CDR1 and CDR2 from the germline V gene are SNHLY and FYNNEI. J gave up 4 bases and V 10 bases, and 8 bases lay outside the gene matches. The CDR3 contains 13 residues. The CDR3, as DNA: TGTGCCACCTCTATGGACAGGGCCACTGAAGCTTTCTTT. As protein: CATSMDRATEAFF.